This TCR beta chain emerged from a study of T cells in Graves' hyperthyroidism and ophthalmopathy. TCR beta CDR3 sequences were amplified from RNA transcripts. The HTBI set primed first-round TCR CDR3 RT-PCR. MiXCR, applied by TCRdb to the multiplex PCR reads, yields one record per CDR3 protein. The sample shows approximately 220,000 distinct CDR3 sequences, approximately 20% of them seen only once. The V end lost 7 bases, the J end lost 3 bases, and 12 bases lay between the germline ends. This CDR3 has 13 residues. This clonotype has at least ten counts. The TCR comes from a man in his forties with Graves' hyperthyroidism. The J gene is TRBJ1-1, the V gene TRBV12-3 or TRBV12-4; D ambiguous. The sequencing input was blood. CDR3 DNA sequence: TGTGCCAGCAACACAGATACTTACACTGAAGCTTTCTTT. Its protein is CASNTDTYTEAFF.